This TCR beta chain was obtained from a study of response to subunit inactivated influenza vaccine. Study-level findings and limits: Each seasonal flu vaccination may recruit only limited new T cells, authors suggested.

With respect to this clonotype: Its matching antigen is unknown. Germline is not matched at one junction end, which may reflect a read error.

Via MiXCR, TCRdb re-called the RT-PCR reads, giving one row per CDR3 protein. The sample carries roughly 700,000 distinct CDR3 sequences, around a sixth recorded once. CDR1 and CDR2 (germline): MNHEY, SVGAGI. This CDR3 has 15 residues. The TCR originated in a man aged 45-65 years who received an inactivated influenza vaccine. The rearrangement links TRBV6-5 to TRBJ2-4; 7 bases agree with TRBD1. This sample comprised PBMCs from blood, obtained about 13 days after vaccination. CDR3 residues: CASSYSGTATNIQYF. DNA for the CDR3: TGTGCCAGCAGTTACTCAGGGACAGCCACAAACATTCAGTACTTC.